The next 15 T cell receptor beta chains were all read from a single sample in a study of cytotoxic CD8 clonotypes in ibrutinib-treated CLL. Repertoires were generated with immunoSEQ multiplex PCR, while TCRdb's copy carries only in-frame clones and drops some. The table lists some 290,000 clones, 80% of them singletons, with over 6.5% in the top ten. Source: PBMCs, taken before ibrutinib treatment. These receptor sequences come from a human donor with chronic lymphocytic leukemia.

This chain connects TRBV18 to TRBJ2-5; no clear D gene. Trimming stripped 0 bases from V and 4 bases from J, with 9 bases between. This CDR3 contains 14 residues. The V gene's germline CDR1 is KGHSH and CDR2 LQKENI. CDR3 in amino acids: CASSPPSGPETQYF. The CDR3 DNA reads TGTGCCAGCTCACCACCGTCGGGCCCAGAGACCCAGTACTTC.

The rearrangement uses TRBV6-5 and TRBJ2-7, with no clear D. The germline gives CDR1 MNHEY, CDR2 SVGAGI. This CDR3 has 16 residues. V gave up 0 bases and J gave up 6 bases, with 18 bases separating them. This CDR3 reads CASSYSKFSPLSEQYF. The CDR3 region has the DNA TGTGCCAGCAGTTACTCGAAATTTAGTCCATTGTCCGAGCAGTACTTC.

The chain joins TRBV7-2 to TRBJ2-7; the match to TRBD2 covers 7 bases. CDR1 and CDR2 (germline): SGHTA, FQGNSA. The CDR3 has 16 residues. With V trimmed by 5 bases and J by 8 bases, 18 bases remained unmatched. This CDR3 reads CASSPTLAEYPTKQYF. DNA of the CDR3: TGTGCCAGCAGCCCGACCCTAGCGGAATACCCTACGAAGCAGTACTTC.

The chain carries TRBV5-1 and TRBJ2-7, with D perhaps matching TRBD2 (5 bases). The CDR3 sequence is 14 residues long. The V gene lost 5 bases and the J gene lost 0 bases, with 12 bases spanning the gap. CDR1 and CDR2 from the germline V gene are SGHRS and YFSETQ. CDR3 coding DNA: TGCGCCAGCAGACGAGAAGAGGGCTCCTACGAGCAGTACTTC. Amino acids: CASRREEGSYEQYF.

The chain links TRBV29-1 to TRBJ2-7; 8 bases agree with TRBD1. Trimming cost V 4 bases and J 2 bases; bases outside gene matches: 4. This CDR3 is 13 amino acids long. Germline CDR1 is SQVTM and CDR2 is ANQGSEA. The CDR3 sequence: CSVGDRGPYEQYF. CDR3 coding DNA: TGCAGCGTTGGTGACAGGGGTCCCTACGAGCAGTACTTC.

This clone appeared a few times. The chain has TRBV18 and TRBJ2-4; D not resolved. CDR1 is KGHSH, CDR2 LQKENI, per germline. The V gene lost 2 bases and the J gene lost 7 bases, with 3 bases spanning the gap. The CDR3 has 11 amino acids. For the CDR3, the DNA is TGTGCCAGCTCACCAGAGAACATTCAGTACTTC. Protein: CASSPENIQYF.

V gene TRBV7-9 combines with J gene TRBJ2-3; 9 nucleotides line up with TRBD2. The CDR3 runs to 16 residues. V trimming: 4 bases; J trimming: 0 bases; junction bases outside the gene matches: 5. Germline-derived CDR1 and CDR2 are SEHNR and FQNEAQ (reference sequence). CDR3 in DNA: TGTGCCAGCAGCTCCGGACTAGCGTCTAGCACAGATACGCAGTATTTT. This translates into CASSSGLASSTDTQYF.

The J gene is TRBJ2-7, the V gene TRBV6-5; D is unresolved. This CDR3 spans 14 amino acids. From germline, CDR1 is MNHEY and CDR2 SVGAGI. Trimming took off 0 bases at V and 1 base at J, with 7 bases between the two ends. The CDR3 sequence: CASSYSQGSYEQYF. CDR3 sequence (DNA): TGTGCCAGCAGTTACTCTCAAGGGTCCTACGAGCAGTACTTC.

The rearrangement links TRBV29-1 to TRBJ2-1; 7 bases are shared with TRBD2. The trim removed 4 bases at V and 7 bases at J, leaving 7 bases unmatched. The CDR3 extends over 13 amino acids. Germline lookup yields CDR1 SQVTM and CDR2 ANQGSEA. CDR3 nucleotide sequence: TGCAGCGTTGGAGGGAGGGCCTCAAATGAGCAGTTCTTC. It specifies CSVGGRASNEQFF.

The chain joins TRBV6-1 to TRBJ2-7, with D hard to call. V lost 1 base, J lost 3 bases, and 7 bases lay in between. Germline V lookup: CDR1 MNHNS, CDR2 SASEGT. There are 13 residues in the CDR3. DNA of the CDR3: TGTGCCAGCAGTGAAGGCTGGGGCTACGAGCAGTACTTC. Residues: CASSEGWGYEQYF.

V gene TRBV11-2 combines with J gene TRBJ2-5; possible D gene TRBD1, 6 bases. V was trimmed by 5 bases and J by 0 bases, leaving 10 bases between them. The CDR3 runs 14 residues. Germline V gives CDR1 SGHAT, CDR2 FQNNGV. The CDR3: CASSRGTNQETQYF. CDR3 sequence (DNA): TGTGCCAGCAGCAGAGGGACAAACCAAGAGACCCAGTACTTC.

This CDR3 is CASSIGDRGDEQFF. CDR3 DNA: TGTGCCAGTAGTATAGGTGACAGGGGTGATGAGCAGTTCTTC. The chain combines TRBV19 with TRBJ2-1, with 8 bases aligning to TRBD1. Germline CDR1 is LNHDA and CDR2 is SQIVND (reference sequence). V was pared by 1 base and J by 8 bases, with 4 bases of the junction left unmatched. The CDR3 covers 14 residues.

The rearrangement uses TRBV2 and TRBJ2-5; 9 bases match TRBD1. V was clipped by 6 bases and J by 3 bases; unmatched bases: 5. The CDR3 totals 14 residues. CDR1 and CDR2 (germline): SNHLY, FYNNEI. CDR3 in DNA: TGTGCCAGCAGGGGCGACAGGGGGGAAGAGACCCAGTACTTC. This sequence encodes CASRGDRGEETQYF.

V and J are TRBV14 and TRBJ2-5, with 7 bases identical to TRBD2. This CDR3 spans 15 amino acids. V dropped 1 base and J dropped 4; count of bases not matched to a gene: 6. CDR1 and CDR2 (germline): SGHDN, FVKESK. This CDR3 is CASSQGLALVETQYF. The CDR3 DNA reads TGTGCCAGCAGCCAAGGACTAGCTTTGGTAGAGACCCAGTACTTC.

The table lists this clone with a few counts. The chain joins TRBV7-8 to TRBJ1-5, with D possibly being TRBD1 (5 bases). V lost 7 bases and J lost 7, with 20 bases in between. The CDR3 consists of 15 residues. Germline V CDR1 and CDR2: SGHVS, FQNEAQ. The CDR3 loop reads CASTTMSGRGQPQHF. In DNA, the CDR3 is TGTGCCAGCACGACTATGAGTGGGAGGGGACAGCCCCAGCATTTT.